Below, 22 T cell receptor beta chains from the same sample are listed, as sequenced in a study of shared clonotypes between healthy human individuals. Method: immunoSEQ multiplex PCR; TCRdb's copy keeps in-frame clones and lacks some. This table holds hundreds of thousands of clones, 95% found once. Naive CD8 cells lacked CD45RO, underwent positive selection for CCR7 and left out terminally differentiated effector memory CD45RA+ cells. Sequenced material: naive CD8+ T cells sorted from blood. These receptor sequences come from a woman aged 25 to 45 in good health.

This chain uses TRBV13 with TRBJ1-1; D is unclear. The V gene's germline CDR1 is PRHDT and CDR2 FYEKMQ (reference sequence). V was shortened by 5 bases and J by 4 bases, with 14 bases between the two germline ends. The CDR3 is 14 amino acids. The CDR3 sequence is CASSPWASPTEAFF. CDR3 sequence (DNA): TGTGCCAGCAGCCCTTGGGCGAGTCCCACTGAAGCTTTCTTT. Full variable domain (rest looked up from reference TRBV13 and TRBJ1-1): AAGVIQSPRHLIKEKRETATLKCYPIPRHDTVYWYQQGPGQDPQFLISFYEKMQSDKGSIPDRFSAQQFSDYHSELNMSSLELGDSALYFCASSPWASPTEAFFGQGTRLTVV.

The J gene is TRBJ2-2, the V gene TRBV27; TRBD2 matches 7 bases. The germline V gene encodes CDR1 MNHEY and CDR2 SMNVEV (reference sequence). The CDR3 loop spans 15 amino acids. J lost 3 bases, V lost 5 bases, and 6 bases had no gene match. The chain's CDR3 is CASSTAAGDTGELFF. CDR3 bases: TGTGCCAGCAGTACCGCCGCGGGAGACACCGGGGAGCTGTTTTTT.

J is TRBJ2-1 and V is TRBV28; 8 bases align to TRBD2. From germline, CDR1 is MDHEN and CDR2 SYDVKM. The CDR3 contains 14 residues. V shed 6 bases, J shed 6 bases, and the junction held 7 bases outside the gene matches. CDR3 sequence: CASRPGGPVNEQFF. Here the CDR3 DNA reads TGTGCCAGCAGGCCGGGAGGGCCCGTCAATGAGCAGTTCTTC. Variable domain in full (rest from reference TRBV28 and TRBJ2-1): DVKVTQSSRYLVKRTGEKVFLECVQDMDHENMFWYRQDPGLGLRLIYFSYDVKMKEKGDIPEGYSVSREKKERFSLILESASTNQTSMYLCASRPGGPVNEQFFGPGTRLTVL.

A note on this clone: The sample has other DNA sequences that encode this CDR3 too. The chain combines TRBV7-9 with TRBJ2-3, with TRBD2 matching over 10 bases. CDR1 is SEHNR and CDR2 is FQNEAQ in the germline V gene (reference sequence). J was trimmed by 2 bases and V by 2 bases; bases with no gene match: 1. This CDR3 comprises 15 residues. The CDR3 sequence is CASSLTSGNTDTQYF. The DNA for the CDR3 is TGTGCCAGCAGCTTAACTAGCGGGAACACAGATACGCAGTATTTT.

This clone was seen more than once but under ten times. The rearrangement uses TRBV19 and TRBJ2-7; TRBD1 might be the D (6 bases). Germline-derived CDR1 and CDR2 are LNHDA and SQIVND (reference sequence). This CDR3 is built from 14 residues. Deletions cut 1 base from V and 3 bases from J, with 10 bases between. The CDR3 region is CASSIARGGYEQYF. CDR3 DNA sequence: TGTGCCAGTAGTATAGCCAGGGGCGGCTACGAGCAGTACTTC.

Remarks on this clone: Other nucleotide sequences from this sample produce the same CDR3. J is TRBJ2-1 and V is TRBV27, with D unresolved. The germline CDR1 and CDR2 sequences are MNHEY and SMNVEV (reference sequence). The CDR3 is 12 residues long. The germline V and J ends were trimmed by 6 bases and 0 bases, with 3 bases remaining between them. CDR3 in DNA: TGTGCCAGCAGCCGCTCCTACAATGAGCAGTTCTTC. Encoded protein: CASSRSYNEQFF.

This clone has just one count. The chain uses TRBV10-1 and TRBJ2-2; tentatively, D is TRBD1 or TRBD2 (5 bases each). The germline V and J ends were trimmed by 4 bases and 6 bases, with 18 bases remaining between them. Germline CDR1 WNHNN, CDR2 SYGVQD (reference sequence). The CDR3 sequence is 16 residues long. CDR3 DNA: TGCGCCAGCAGTGCGGGGACCCGGATTTGGGCCGGGGAGCTGTTTTTT. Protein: CASSAGTRIWAGELFF.

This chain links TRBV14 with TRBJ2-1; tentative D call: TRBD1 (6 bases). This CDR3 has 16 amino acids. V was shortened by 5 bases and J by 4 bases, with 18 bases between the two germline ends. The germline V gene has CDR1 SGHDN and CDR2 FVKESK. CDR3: CASSTGTGILYNEQFF. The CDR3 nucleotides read TGTGCCAGCAGCACCGGAACAGGGATCCTATACAATGAGCAGTTCTTC.

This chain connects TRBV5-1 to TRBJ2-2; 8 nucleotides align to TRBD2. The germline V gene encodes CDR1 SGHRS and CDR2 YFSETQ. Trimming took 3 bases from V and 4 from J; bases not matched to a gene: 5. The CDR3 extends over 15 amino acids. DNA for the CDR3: TGCGCCAGCAGCTATAGCGGGGTGGTCACCGGGGAGCTGTTTTTT. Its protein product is CASSYSGVVTGELFF.

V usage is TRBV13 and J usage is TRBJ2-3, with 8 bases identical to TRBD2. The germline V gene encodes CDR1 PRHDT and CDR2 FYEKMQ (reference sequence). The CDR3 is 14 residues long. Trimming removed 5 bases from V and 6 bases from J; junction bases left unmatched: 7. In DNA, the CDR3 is TGTGCCAGCAGCCCCCGGGGCGGGAGGGATACGCAGTATTTT. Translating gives CASSPRGGRDTQYF.

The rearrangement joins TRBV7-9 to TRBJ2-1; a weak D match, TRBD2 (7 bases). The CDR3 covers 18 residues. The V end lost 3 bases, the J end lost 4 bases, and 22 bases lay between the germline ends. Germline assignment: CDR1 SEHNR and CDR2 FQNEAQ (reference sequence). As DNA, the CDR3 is TGTGCCAGCAGCTTTCCCCGGGGGGACCGGGGGCGATACAATGAGCAGTTCTTC. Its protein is CASSFPRGDRGRYNEQFF.

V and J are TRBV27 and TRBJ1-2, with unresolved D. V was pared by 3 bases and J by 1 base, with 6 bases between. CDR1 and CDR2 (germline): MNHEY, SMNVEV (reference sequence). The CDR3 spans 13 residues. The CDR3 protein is CASSFSLNYGYTF. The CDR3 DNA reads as TGTGCCAGCAGTTTCTCCCTTAACTATGGCTACACCTTC.

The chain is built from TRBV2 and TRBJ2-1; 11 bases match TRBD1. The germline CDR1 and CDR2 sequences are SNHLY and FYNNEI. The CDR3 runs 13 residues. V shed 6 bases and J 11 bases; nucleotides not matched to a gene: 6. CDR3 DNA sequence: TGTGCCAGCAGCCTACGGACAGGGGGCAAGCAGTTCTTC. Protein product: CASSLRTGGKQFF.

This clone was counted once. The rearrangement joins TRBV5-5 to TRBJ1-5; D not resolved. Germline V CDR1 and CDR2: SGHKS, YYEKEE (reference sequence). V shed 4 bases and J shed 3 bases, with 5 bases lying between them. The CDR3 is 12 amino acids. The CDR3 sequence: CASSIPNQPQHF. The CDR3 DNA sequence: TGTGCCAGCAGCATCCCCAATCAGCCCCAGCATTTT.

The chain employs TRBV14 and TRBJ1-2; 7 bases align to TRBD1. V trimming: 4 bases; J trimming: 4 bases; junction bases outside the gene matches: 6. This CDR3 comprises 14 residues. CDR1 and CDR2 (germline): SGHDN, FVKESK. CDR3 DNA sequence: TGTGCCAGCAGCCCACGGACAGGTCCCTATGGCTACACCTTC. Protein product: CASSPRTGPYGYTF. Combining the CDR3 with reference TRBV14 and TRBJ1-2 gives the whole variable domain EAGVTQFPSHSVIEKGQTVTLRCDPISGHDNLYWYRRVMGKEIKFLLHFVKESKQDESGMPNNRFLAERTGGTYSTLKVQPAELEDSGVYFCASSPRTGPYGYTFGSGTRLTVV.

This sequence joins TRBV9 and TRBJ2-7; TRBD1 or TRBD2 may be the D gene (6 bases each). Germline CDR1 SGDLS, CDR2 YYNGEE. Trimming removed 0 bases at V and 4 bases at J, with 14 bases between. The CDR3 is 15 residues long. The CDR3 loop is CASSVGGDKAYEQYF. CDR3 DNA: TGTGCCAGCAGCGTAGGCGGGGACAAAGCTTACGAGCAGTACTTC.

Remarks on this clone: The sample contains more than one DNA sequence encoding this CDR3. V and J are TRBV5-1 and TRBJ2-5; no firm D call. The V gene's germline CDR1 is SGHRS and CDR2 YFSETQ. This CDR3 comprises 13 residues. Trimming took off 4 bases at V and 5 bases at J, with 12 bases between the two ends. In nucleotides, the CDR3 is TGCGCCAGCAGCCTTTCGCCGAAGGAGACCCAGTACTTC. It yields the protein CASSLSPKETQYF.

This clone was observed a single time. CDR3 nucleotide sequence: TGTGCCAGCAGTGAAGAGACAGGGACCTACGAGCAGTACTTC. Its protein product is CASSEETGTYEQYF. This rearrangement joins TRBV2 to TRBJ2-7, with 7 bases fitting TRBD1. The germline gives CDR1 SNHLY, CDR2 FYNNEI. Trimming removed 1 base from V and 2 bases from J; junction bases left unmatched: 2. The CDR3 has 14 residues.

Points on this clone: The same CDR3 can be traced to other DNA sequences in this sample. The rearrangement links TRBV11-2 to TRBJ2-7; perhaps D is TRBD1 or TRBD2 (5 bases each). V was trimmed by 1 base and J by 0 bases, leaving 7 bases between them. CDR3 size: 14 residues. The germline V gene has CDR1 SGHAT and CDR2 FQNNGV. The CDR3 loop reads CASSLAGPSYEQYF. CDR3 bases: TGTGCCAGCAGCTTAGCGGGACCCTCCTACGAGCAGTACTTC.

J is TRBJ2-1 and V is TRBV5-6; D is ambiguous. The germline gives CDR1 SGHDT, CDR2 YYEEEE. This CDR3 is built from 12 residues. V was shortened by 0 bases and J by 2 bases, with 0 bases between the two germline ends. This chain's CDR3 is CASSLAYNEQFF. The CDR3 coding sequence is TGTGCCAGCAGCTTGGCCTACAATGAGCAGTTCTTC. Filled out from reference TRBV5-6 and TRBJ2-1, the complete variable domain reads DAGVTQSPTHLIKTRGQQVTLRCSPKSGHDTVSWYQQALGQGPQFIFQYYEEEERQRGNFPDRFSGHQFPNYSSELNVNALLLGDSALYLCASSLAYNEQFFGPGTRLTVL.

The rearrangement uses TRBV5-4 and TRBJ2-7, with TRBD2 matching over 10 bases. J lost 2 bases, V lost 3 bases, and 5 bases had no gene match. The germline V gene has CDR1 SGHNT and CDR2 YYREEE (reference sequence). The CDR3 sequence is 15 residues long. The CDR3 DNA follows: TGTGCCAGCAGCTCGACTAGCGGGTTACCCTACGAGCAGTACTTC. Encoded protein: CASSSTSGLPYEQYF.

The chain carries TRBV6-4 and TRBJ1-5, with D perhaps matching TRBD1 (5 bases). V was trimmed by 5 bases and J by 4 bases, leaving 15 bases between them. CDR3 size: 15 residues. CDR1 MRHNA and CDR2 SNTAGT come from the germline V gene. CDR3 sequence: CASSPRGGANQPQHF. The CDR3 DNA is TGTGCCAGCAGTCCCCGGGGGGGAGCTAATCAGCCCCAGCATTTT.